This T cell receptor beta chain was observed in a study of blood T cell repertoires in COVID-19. Overall study: Material from acute and convalescent COVID-19 was sourced from the United States, Italy and Spain.

CDR3 size: 15 residues. Trimming at V came to 2 bases and at J to 13 bases, leaving 9 bases not matched to a gene. Germline-derived CDR1 and CDR2 are LNHDA and SQIVND (reference sequence). TCRdb's copy holds only in-frame clones and misses some; the assay was immunoSEQ multiplex PCR. The profile shows 180,000 or so clones, roughly nine tenths of them singletons. The sequence was obtained from a man aged 65 to 79 with acute or convalescent COVID-19. The V and J genes are TRBV19 and TRBJ1-6, with 9 bases matching TRBD1. The sample was peripheral blood. The CDR3 nucleotides read TGTGCCAGTAGTATATTAGGACAGGGGACTGCGCCCCTCCACTTT. Its translation is CASSILGQGTAPLHF.